A single T cell receptor (beta chain) is shown here with its context. Methods used by the authors: Estimates of nucleated cell counts were drawn from the amplification of reference gene primers. Repertoires were generated with immunoSEQ multiplex PCR, while TCRdb's copy carries only in-frame clones and drops some. That table furnishes V, J and clone size, whereas the DNA furnished D and trimming. Of around 97,000 clones listed, more than 75% are singletons. The data derive from a study of blood T cell repertoires in COVID-19. Study in general: COVID-19 samples from acute and convalescent phases originated in the United States, Italy and Spain.

Trimming stripped 6 bases from V and 5 bases from J, with 22 bases between. This CDR3 contains 16 residues. Germline assignment: CDR1 LNHDA and CDR2 SQIVND (reference sequence). Specimen: peripheral blood. The source is a human donor in a cohort sampled during active COVID-19. V usage is TRBV19 and J usage is TRBJ1-2, with unresolved D. The CDR3 loop is CASSTIGAGFQYGYTF. The CDR3 DNA sequence: TGTGCCAGTAGCACGATCGGAGCGGGCTTCCAGTATGGCTACACCTTC.